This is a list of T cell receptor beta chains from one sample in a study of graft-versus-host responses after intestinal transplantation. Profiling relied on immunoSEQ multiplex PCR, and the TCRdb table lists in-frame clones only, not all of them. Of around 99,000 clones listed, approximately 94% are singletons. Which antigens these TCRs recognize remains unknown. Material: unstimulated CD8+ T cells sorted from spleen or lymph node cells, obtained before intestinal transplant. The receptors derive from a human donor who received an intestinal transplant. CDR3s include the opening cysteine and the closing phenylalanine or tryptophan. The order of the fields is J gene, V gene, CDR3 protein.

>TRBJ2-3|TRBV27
CASSLFIAGSSATQYF
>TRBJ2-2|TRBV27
CASSTQTGDAANTGELFF
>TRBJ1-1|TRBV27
CATLGKGTVDTEAFF
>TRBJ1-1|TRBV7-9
CASSLAPQATEAFF
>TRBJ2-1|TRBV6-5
CASSPTSGSYNEQFF
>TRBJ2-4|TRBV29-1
CSVAVYAKNIQYF
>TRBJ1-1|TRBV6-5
CASSPGVWAFF
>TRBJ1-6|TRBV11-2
CASSLIRPRPLHF
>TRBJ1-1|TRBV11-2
CASSEEGGSTEAFF
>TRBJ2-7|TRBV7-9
CASSGDPFRDNSYEQYF
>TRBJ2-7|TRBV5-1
CASSLHTSYEQYF
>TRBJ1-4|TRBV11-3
CASSTRQGTNEKLFF
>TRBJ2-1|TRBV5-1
CASSLAGNGGGYNEQFF
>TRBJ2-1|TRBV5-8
CASSQLYNEQFF
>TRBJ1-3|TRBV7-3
CASSLYPRDRRFAAGNTIYF
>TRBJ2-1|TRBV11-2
CASSGQLAGEYNEQFF
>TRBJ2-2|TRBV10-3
CAISGPTGGENTRTPGELFF
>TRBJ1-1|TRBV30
CAWRWEGMNTEAFF
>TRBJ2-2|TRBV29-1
CSVVQPNTGELFF
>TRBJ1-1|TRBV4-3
CASSQDPDRYTEAFF
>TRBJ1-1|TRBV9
CASSVAGREDTEAFF
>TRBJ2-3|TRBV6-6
CASIPAGQGLGDTQYF
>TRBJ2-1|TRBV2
CASSEASNEQFF
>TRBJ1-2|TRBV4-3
CASSQDLQGTLYGYTF
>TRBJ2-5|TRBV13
CASSFPSDETQYF
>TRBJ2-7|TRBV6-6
CANSGEHYEQYF
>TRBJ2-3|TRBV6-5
CASSYPTGGGTDTQYF
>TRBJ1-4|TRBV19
CASSPRGEKLFF
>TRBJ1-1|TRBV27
CASSFGTGFNTEAFF
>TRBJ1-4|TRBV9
CASSVRVLGNEKLFF
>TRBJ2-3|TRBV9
CASSPGGAITDTQYF
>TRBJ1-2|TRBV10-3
CAISEDQGSRGYTF
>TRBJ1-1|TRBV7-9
CASSLILGQGNTEAFF
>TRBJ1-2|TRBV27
CASSDSRAGNGYTF
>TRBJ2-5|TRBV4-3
CASSQGGGETQYF
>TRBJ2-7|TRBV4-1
CASSQEWAQYYEQYF
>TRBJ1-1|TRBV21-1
CASSTVDRPNTEAFF
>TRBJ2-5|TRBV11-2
CASSLGDRREETQYF
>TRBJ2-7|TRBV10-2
CASSRWHRTGNYEQYF
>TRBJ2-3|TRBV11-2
CASSLEGTGSTDTQYF
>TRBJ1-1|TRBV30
CAGRDRVIEAFF
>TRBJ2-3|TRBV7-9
CASSQGRVDTQYF
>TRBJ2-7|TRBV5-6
CASSAGTGYEQYF
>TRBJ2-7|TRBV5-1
CASSPTDRGGSYEQYF
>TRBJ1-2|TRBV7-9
CASSHSTGLYGYTF
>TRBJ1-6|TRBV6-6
CASRTTNGLYSPLHF
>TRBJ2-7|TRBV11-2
CASSLQGNEQYF
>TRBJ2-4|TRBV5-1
CASSWTGGNIQYF
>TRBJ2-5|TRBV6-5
CASSYSKRYSEIQYF